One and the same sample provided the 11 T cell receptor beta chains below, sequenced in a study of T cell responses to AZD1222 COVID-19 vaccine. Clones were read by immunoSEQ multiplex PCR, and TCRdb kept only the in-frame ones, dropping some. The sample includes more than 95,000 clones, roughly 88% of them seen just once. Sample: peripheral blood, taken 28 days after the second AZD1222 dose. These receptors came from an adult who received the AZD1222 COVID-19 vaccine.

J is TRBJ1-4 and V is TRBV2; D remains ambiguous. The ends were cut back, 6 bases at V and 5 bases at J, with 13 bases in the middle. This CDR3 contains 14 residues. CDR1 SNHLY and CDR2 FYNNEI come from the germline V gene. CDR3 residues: CASRPREQNEKLFF. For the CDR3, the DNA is TGTGCCAGCAGACCCCGGGAGCAAAATGAAAAACTGTTTTTT.

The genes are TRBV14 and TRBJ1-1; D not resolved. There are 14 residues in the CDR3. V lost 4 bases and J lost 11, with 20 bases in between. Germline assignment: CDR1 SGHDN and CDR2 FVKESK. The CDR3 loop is CASSPLGGNLIAFF. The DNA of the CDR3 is TGTGCCAGCAGCCCCCTTGGTGGCAACCTGATCGCTTTCTTT.

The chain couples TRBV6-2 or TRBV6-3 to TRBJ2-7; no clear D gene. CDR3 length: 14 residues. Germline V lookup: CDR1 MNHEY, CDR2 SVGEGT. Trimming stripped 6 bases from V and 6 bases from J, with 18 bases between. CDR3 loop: CASSQKVEVREQYF. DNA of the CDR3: TGTGCCAGCAGCCAGAAGGTAGAAGTTCGCGAGCAGTACTTC.

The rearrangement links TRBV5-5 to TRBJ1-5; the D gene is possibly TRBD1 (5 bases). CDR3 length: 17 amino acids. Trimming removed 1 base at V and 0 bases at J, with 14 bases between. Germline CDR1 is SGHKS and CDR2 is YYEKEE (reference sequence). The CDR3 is CASSLSPQGYSNQPQHF. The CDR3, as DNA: TGTGCCAGCAGCTTGTCCCCTCAGGGATATAGCAATCAGCCCCAGCATTTT.

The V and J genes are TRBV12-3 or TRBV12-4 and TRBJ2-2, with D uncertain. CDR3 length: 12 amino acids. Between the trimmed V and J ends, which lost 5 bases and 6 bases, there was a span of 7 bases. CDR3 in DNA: TGTGCCAGCAGTCTGATTCCCGGGGAGCTGTTTTTT. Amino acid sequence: CASSLIPGELFF.

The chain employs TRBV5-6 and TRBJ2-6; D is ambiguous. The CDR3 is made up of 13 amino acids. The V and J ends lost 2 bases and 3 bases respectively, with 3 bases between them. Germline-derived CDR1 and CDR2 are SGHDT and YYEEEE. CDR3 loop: CASSFGGANVLTF. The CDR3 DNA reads TGTGCCAGCAGCTTCGGTGGGGCCAACGTCCTGACTTTC.

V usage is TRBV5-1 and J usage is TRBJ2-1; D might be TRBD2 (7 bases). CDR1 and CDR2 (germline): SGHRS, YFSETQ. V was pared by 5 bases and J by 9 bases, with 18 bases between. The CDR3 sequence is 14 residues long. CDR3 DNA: TGCGCCAGCAGAGGGGGGGCGACTCCCAGTGAGCAGTTCTTC. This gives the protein CASRGGATPSEQFF.

DNA of the CDR3: TGCGCCAGCAGCCCCCGGACTATCCAAGAGACCCAGTACTTC. This codes for CASSPRTIQETQYF. V and J are TRBV5-1 and TRBJ2-5, with a tentative D call TRBD2 (6 bases). Germline loops: CDR1 SGHRS, CDR2 YFSETQ. CDR3 length: 14 amino acids. V shed 4 bases and J shed 1 base, with 11 bases lying between them.

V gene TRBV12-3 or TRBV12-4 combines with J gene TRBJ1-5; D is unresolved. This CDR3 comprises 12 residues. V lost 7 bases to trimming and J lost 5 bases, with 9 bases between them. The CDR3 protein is CASMLGDQPQHF. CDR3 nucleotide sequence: TGTGCCAGCATGTTAGGTGATCAGCCCCAGCATTTT.

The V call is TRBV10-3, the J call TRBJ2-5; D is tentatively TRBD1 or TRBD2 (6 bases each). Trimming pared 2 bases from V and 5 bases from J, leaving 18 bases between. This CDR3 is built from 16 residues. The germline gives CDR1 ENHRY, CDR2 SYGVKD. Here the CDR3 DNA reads TGTGCCATCAGTGAGGGGGGGCGGTTGACGGTGGAGACCCAGTACTTC. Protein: CAISEGGRLTVETQYF.

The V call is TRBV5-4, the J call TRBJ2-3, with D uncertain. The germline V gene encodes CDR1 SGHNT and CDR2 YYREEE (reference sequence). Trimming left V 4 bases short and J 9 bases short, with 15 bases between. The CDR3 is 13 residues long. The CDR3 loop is CASSEPLEMTQYF. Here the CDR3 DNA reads TGTGCCAGCAGCGAACCTCTAGAGATGACGCAGTATTTT.